The clone carrying this T cell receptor (beta chain) was seen repeatedly, ten times or more. What it binds is unknown. The CDR3 is 18 amino acids. J lost 3 bases, V lost 5 bases, and 11 bases had no gene match. Per germline, CDR1 LNHDA and CDR2 SQIVND (reference sequence). These data come from a study of T cell repertoires in cytomegalovirus infection. TCRdb passed the reads through MiXCR, listing each CDR3 protein once. The table lists some 500,000 distinct CDR3 sequences, about 39% of them singletons. The receptor was derived from a human donor in good health (CMV status not recorded). Some clones in this sample may be carry-over from other donors' samples. The source material was cultured PBMCs, sampled from culture after CMV antigen stimulation. The chain is built from TRBV19 and TRBJ2-1, with TRBD1 matching 12 bases. The CDR3 DNA reads TGTGCCAGTAGTTTCGGGACAGGGGGCGTCGGCTTCTACAATGAGCAGTTCTTC. Translation: CASSFGTGGVGFYNEQFF. Filled out from reference TRBV19 and TRBJ2-1, the complete variable domain reads DGGITQSPKYLFRKEGQNVTLSCEQNLNHDAMYWYRQDPGQGLRLIYYSQIVNDFQKGDIAEGYSVSREKKESFPLTVTSAQKNPTAFYLCASSFGTGGVGFYNEQFFGPGTRLTVL.